Presented here are 16 T cell receptor beta chains from one specimen sequenced in a study of T cell repertoires in cytomegalovirus infection. For these receptors, no antigen is known. Each CDR3 protein gets one entry after TCRdb re-called the reads with MiXCR. This sample carries about 500,000 distinct CDR3 sequences, 30% to 35% of them seen once, and the ten largest clones take roughly a sixth. Material: cultured PBMCs, obtained from culture after CMV antigen stimulation. The receptors come from a human donor in good health (CMV status not recorded). Some clones in this sample may be carry-over from other donors' samples.

J is TRBJ1-6 and V is TRBV27; D is unresolved. V was trimmed by 6 bases and J by 3 bases, leaving 9 bases between them. This CDR3 has 14 residues. The germline V gene has CDR1 MNHEY and CDR2 SMNVEV (reference sequence). CDR3 residues: CASSAESYNSPLHF. CDR3 coding DNA: TGTGCCAGCAGCGCAGAAAGCTATAATTCACCCCTCCACTTT.

The V gene is TRBV7-3, the J gene TRBJ2-3, with 16 bases fitting TRBD2. V lost 5 bases to trimming and J lost 5 bases; unmatched junction nucleotides: 4. The germline V gene encodes CDR1 SGHTA and CDR2 FQGTGA. The CDR3 runs to 16 residues. CDR3 nucleotide sequence: TGTGCCAGCAGCCCCGGGACTAGCGGGGGGGAAGATACGCAGTATTTT. Translation gives CASSPGTSGGEDTQYF.

The V gene is TRBV19, the J gene TRBJ2-3, with 10 nucleotides matching TRBD2. The CDR3 length is 13 residues. Trimming at V came to 3 bases and at J to 12 bases, leaving 6 bases not matched to a gene. The germline V gene encodes CDR1 LNHDA and CDR2 SQIVND (reference sequence). CDR3 nucleotides: TGTGCCAGTAGTATCGGATCTAGCGGGAGTCAGTATTTT. Translated: CASSIGSSGSQYF.

In this sample, this clonotype turned up a few times. The chain is built from TRBV20-1 and TRBJ2-1, with 12 positions matching TRBD2. J was trimmed by 7 bases and V by 5 bases; bases with no gene match: 6. The CDR3 length is 14 residues. The V gene's germline CDR1 is DFQATT and CDR2 SNEGSKA (reference sequence). CDR3: CSASTSGRRNEQFF. The CDR3 nucleotides read TGCAGTGCTTCCACTAGCGGGAGGAGGAATGAGCAGTTCTTC.

The chain is built from TRBV12-3 or TRBV12-4 and TRBJ1-1, with no clear D. This CDR3 is 13 amino acids long. V was shortened by 2 bases and J by 9 bases, with 13 bases between the two germline ends. The CDR3 sequence is CASSLLGPTKAFF. CDR3 bases: TGTGCCAGCAGTTTACTGGGCCCTACGAAAGCTTTCTTT.

This clonotype turned up a few times. The chain uses TRBV25-1 and TRBJ1-6; D is undetermined. V was cut by 4 bases and J by 4 bases, with 8 bases left in between. This CDR3 spans 14 amino acids. CDR1 and CDR2 (germline): MGHDK, SYGVNS. The CDR3 region is CASSVQAYNSPLHF. The CDR3 DNA sequence: TGTGCCAGCAGTGTCCAGGCTTATAATTCACCCCTCCACTTT. Together with reference TRBV25-1 and TRBJ1-6, the CDR3 gives the full variable domain: EADIYQTPRYLVIGTGKKITLECSQTMGHDKMYWYQQDPGMELHLIHYSYGVNSTEKGDLSSESTVSRIRTEHFPLTLESARPSHTSQYLCASSVQAYNSPLHFGNGTRLTVT.

This clonotype was recorded a few times. This chain uses TRBV28 with TRBJ2-1; D is possibly TRBD2 (6 bases). This CDR3 contains 12 residues. The germline gives CDR1 MDHEN, CDR2 SYDVKM. V lost 1 base to trimming and J lost 10 bases, with 8 bases between them. The CDR3 nucleotides read TGTGCCAGCAGTTTATCGGGGGTAGAGCAGTTCTTC. Its translation is CASSLSGVEQFF.

This clonotype occurred a few times. The chain links TRBV6-5 to TRBJ2-5; D may be TRBD1 or TRBD2 (6 bases each). The CDR3 length is 15 residues. Germline V gene sequence: CDR1 MNHEY, CDR2 SVGAGI. V shed 1 base and J shed 5 bases, with 14 bases lying between them. CDR3: CASSYWREGGETQYF. As DNA, the CDR3 is TGTGCCAGCAGTTACTGGCGGGAAGGGGGGGAGACCCAGTACTTC.

This clonotype was counted only a few times. The gene calls are TRBV12-3 or TRBV12-4 and TRBJ1-5, with D uncertain. V lost 7 bases to trimming and J lost 9 bases, with 25 bases between them. The CDR3 sequence is 16 residues long. CDR3 nucleotide sequence: TGTGCCAGCACCCCAAGCCGAGTTGGGTCCGGGATGCCCCAGCATTTT. Its translation: CASTPSRVGSGMPQHF.

The chain joins TRBV7-2 to TRBJ2-5; maybe TRBD2 (6 bases). Germline CDR1 is SGHTA and CDR2 is FQGNSA. Trimming took off 7 bases at V and 4 bases at J, with 16 bases between the two ends. The CDR3 length is 14 residues. The CDR3 protein is CASTLSAAGETQYF. The CDR3 DNA is TGTGCCAGCACCCTATCCGCAGCGGGAGAGACCCAGTACTTC.

The V and J genes are TRBV7-3 and TRBJ2-1; D possibly corresponds to TRBD2 (6 bases). This CDR3 is built from 14 residues. Germline lookup yields CDR1 SGHTA and CDR2 FQGTGA. V dropped 4 bases and J dropped 10 bases, with 17 bases sitting between them. The CDR3 DNA is TGTGCCAGCAGCTCGTACTTAGCGGCGGAAGAGCAGTTCTTC. It yields the protein CASSSYLAAEEQFF. The complete variable domain, with remaining parts taken from reference TRBV7-3 and TRBJ2-1, reads GAGVSQTPSNKVTEKGKYVELRCDPISGHTALYWYRQSLGQGPEFLIYFQGTGAADDSGLPNDRFFAVRPEGSVSTLKIQRTERGDSAVYLCASSSYLAAEEQFFGPGTRLTVL.

In its sample, this clonotype was seen many times. As DNA, the CDR3 is TGTGCCAGCAGCTCCCTCCCGGGACTAGCGGAGAACACCGGGGAGCTGTTTTTT. Amino acid sequence: CASSSLPGLAENTGELFF. The rearrangement links TRBV7-3 to TRBJ2-2; 11 nucleotides agree with TRBD2. The germline V gene encodes CDR1 SGHTA and CDR2 FQGTGA. The CDR3 spans 18 residues. The V gene end was trimmed by 4 bases and the J gene end by 1 base; junction bases not matched to a gene: 8.

This clonotype was counted at least ten times. The chain carries TRBV4-3 and TRBJ2-1; 8 bases agree with TRBD2. V lost 0 bases to trimming and J lost 4 bases; unmatched junction nucleotides: 8. CDR1 and CDR2 (germline): LGHNA, YSLEER. The CDR3 runs 17 residues. The CDR3 DNA sequence: TGCGCCAGCAGCCAAGATCCTCCGGGAGGGTTTTACAATGAGCAGTTCTTC. The encoded protein is CASSQDPPGGFYNEQFF.

This clonotype appeared many times. The genes are TRBV11-1 and TRBJ2-1, with D possibly matching TRBD2 (6 bases). V was cut by 1 base and J by 4 bases, with 11 bases left in between. The CDR3 extends over 15 amino acids. Germline-derived CDR1 and CDR2 are SGHAT and FQDESV (reference sequence). The CDR3, as DNA: TGTGCCAGCAGCTTAGAACCGGGAGCATACAATGAGCAGTTCTTC. It translates to CASSLEPGAYNEQFF.

This chain links TRBV20-1 with TRBJ1-5; 11 bases are shared with TRBD1. This CDR3 spans 16 amino acids. CDR1 is DFQATT, CDR2 SNEGSKA, per germline (reference sequence). Trimming at V came to 1 base and at J to 6 bases, leaving 8 bases not matched to a gene. The DNA for the CDR3 is TGCAGTGCTAGAGCCCTAACCGGGACAGGGGGTCAGCCCCAGCATTTT. It encodes CSARALTGTGGQPQHF.

V is TRBV15 and J is TRBJ2-7, with D unclear. The V end was cut by 4 bases, the J end by 3 bases, with 10 bases between. The V gene's germline CDR1 is LNHNV and CDR2 YYDKDF (reference sequence). CDR3 length: 13 amino acids. Here the CDR3 reads CATSIRISYEQYF. As DNA, the CDR3 is TGTGCCACCAGCATCCGCATCAGCTACGAGCAGTACTTC.